Below, 14 T cell receptor beta chains from the same sample are listed, as sequenced in a study of monozygotic twins with inflammatory bowel disease. Following a re-call of the 5' RACE reads, TCRdb has one entry per CDR3 protein and lacks DNA. The sample shows approximately 200,000 distinct CDR3 sequences, and roughly 7.5% sits with its ten largest clones. Sequenced material: blood. These receptors originate from a human donor with ulcerative colitis or Crohn's disease, or a healthy co-twin of an affected twin (not recorded which).

The V call is TRBV5-1, the J call TRBJ2-1; TCRdb calls TRBD2, which cannot be checked without DNA. The CDR3 runs to 17 residues. Germline lookup yields CDR1 SGHRS and CDR2 YFSETQ. The CDR3: CASSLVSGSPSYNEQFF. The full variable domain, its missing parts supplied by reference TRBV5-1 and TRBJ2-1, is KAGVTQTPRYLIKTRGQQVTLSCSPISGHRSVSWYQQTPGQGLQFLFEYFSETQRNKGNFPGRFSGRQFSNSRSEMNVSTLELGDSALYLCASSLVSGSPSYNEQFFGPGTRLTVL.

The chain joins TRBV24-1 to TRBJ2-1. The CDR3 is made up of 16 amino acids. Germline V gives CDR1 KGHDR, CDR2 SFDVKD. The CDR3 is CATATSQAVRYNEQFF.

The chain combines TRBV5-1 with TRBJ1-5. Per the germline V gene, CDR1 is SGHRS and CDR2 is YFSETQ. The CDR3 spans 14 residues. The CDR3 spells CASSPGLESQPQHF.

The J gene is TRBJ2-7, the V gene TRBV7-2. CDR1 is SGHTA and CDR2 is FQGNSA in the germline V gene. The CDR3 runs 12 residues. The CDR3 is CASSLGSGEQYF.

CDR3 amino acids: CASSIFVGSGYTF. The rearrangement links TRBV19 to TRBJ1-2. CDR1 and CDR2 (germline): LNHDA, SQIVND (reference sequence). The CDR3 has 13 amino acids.

V and J are TRBV24-1 and TRBJ1-2; TCRdb gives TRBD1 as the D gene, but with no DNA this cannot be confirmed. The CDR3 totals 15 residues. CDR1 is KGHDR, CDR2 SFDVKD, per germline. CDR3 sequence reads: CATSGPGQGRNGYTF.

This chain uses TRBV7-2 with TRBJ2-5. Germline V gene lookup returns CDR1 SGHTA and CDR2 FQGNSA. The length of the CDR3 is 14 residues. The CDR3 loop reads CASSLDPNQETQYF.

V usage is TRBV6-5 and J usage is TRBJ1-2; without DNA, the TCRdb call of TRBD1 cannot be checked. This CDR3 comprises 15 residues. Per the germline V gene, CDR1 is MNHEY and CDR2 is SVGAGI. The chain's CDR3 is CASSSGTGGTDGYTF.

V and J are TRBV5-1 and TRBJ1-1; TCRdb designates TRBD1, a call that cannot be tested without DNA. The germline V gene encodes CDR1 SGHRS and CDR2 YFSETQ. The CDR3 is made up of 16 amino acids. This CDR3 reads CASSSQTGNMNTEAFF.

V and J are TRBV6-5 and TRBJ2-7; TCRdb returns TRBD1, unconfirmable since there is no DNA. Germline CDR1 MNHEY, CDR2 SVGAGI. The CDR3 sequence is 15 residues long. The chain's CDR3 is CASSYYSGRGGEQYF.

The chain combines TRBV12-3 or TRBV12-4 with TRBJ1-6; TCRdb gives TRBD1 as the D gene, but with no DNA this cannot be confirmed. The CDR3 loop spans 14 amino acids. CDR3 sequence reads: CASSLGDRGSPLHF.

The chain employs TRBV28 and TRBJ2-6. CDR1 is MDHEN and CDR2 is SYDVKM in the germline V gene. CDR3 length equals 15 residues. This CDR3 reads CASSLIGSGANVLTF.

The genes are TRBV5-4 and TRBJ1-2. The germline CDR1 and CDR2 sequences are SGHNT and YYREEE (reference sequence). The CDR3 loop spans 13 amino acids. The CDR3 loop reads CASSLDGNYGYTF.

This chain joins TRBV6-1 and TRBJ2-7; TCRdb picks TRBD2, but there is no DNA to check that call. The CDR3 is 14 residues long. Germline V gene sequence: CDR1 MNHNS, CDR2 SASEGT. This chain's CDR3 is CASSNIAGGSEQYF.